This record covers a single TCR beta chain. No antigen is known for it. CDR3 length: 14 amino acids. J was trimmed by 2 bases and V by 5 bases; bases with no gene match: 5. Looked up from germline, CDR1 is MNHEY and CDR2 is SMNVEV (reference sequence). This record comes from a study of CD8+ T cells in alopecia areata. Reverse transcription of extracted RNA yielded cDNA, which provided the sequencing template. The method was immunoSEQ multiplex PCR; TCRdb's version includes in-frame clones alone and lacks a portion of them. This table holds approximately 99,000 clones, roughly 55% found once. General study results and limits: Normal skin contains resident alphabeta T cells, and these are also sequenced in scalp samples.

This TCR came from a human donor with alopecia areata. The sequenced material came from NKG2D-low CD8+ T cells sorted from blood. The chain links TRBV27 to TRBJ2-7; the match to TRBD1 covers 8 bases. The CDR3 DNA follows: TGTGCCAGCAGTCTAGGGACAGGACCCTACGAGCAGTACTTC. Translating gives CASSLGTGPYEQYF.